Below, one T cell receptor (beta chain) is given with its context. The sample is drawn from a study of OX40 agonist ivuxolimab in advanced cancers. Clones were read by immunoSEQ multiplex PCR, and TCRdb kept only the in-frame ones, dropping some. This sample carries 75,000 to 100,000 clones, about 86% of them seen once, and the ten largest clones take 5.5%. The CDR3 has 15 residues. Germline trimming cut 4 bases from V and 9 bases from J; bases unmatched to any gene: 8. Germline-derived CDR1 and CDR2 are MNHNS and SASEGT. The source is an adult with an advanced solid tumor such as melanoma, head and neck, liver or kidney cancer. J is TRBJ2-1 and V is TRBV6-1, with 11 bases identical to TRBD2. Sequenced here: CD4+ or CD8+ T cells sorted from blood, sampled in a trial of the OX40 agonist ivuxolimab. CDR3 in DNA: TGTGCCAGCAGTGGTAGCGGGAGGGCCCAGGGTGAGCAGTTCTTC. Translation: CASSGSGRAQGEQFF.